Listed here are 10 T cell receptor beta chains from one sample, sequenced in a study of regulatory T cells in long-lasting Graves disease. As to time point: newly diagnosed GD, antithyroid drugs for less than 3 months. TCR sequences were obtained from RNA taken from PBMCs. TCR beta libraries were built with iRepertoire HTBI primers and Arm-PCR of CDR3 regions. MiXCR, applied by TCRdb to the multiplex PCR reads, yields one record per CDR3 protein. Among a few hundred thousand distinct CDR3 sequences listed, approximately 16% were seen once. Here the sequenced sample was peripheral blood mononuclear cells (PBMCs), taken at new diagnosis, from a patient treated with antithyroid drugs. The receptors originated from a female donor with Graves disease.

The chain links TRBV12-3 or TRBV12-4 to TRBJ2-3; 8 bases are a match to TRBD2. The CDR3 is 16 residues long. V dropped 3 bases and J dropped 0; count of bases not matched to a gene: 5. CDR3 bases: TGTGCCAGCAGTTTGACCGTAGCGGGGAGCACAGATACGCAGTATTTT. Translation: CASSLTVAGSTDTQYF.

In this sample, this clonotype turned up many times. This sequence joins TRBV7-9 and TRBJ2-7; tentative D call: TRBD1 (6 bases). The germline CDR1 and CDR2 sequences are SEHNR and FQNEAQ (reference sequence). This CDR3 contains 14 residues. With 4 bases removed from V and 2 bases from J, the gap between germline ends came to 12 bases. CDR3: CASSYTGKTYEQYF. The DNA of the CDR3 is TGTGCCAGCAGCTACACAGGGAAGACCTACGAGCAGTACTTC.

This clonotype was detected ten times or more. This rearrangement joins TRBV18 to TRBJ2-7, with 10 bases that match TRBD1. This CDR3 is 15 amino acids long. CDR1 and CDR2 from the germline V gene are KGHSH and LQKENI. Trimming at V came to 3 bases and at J to 2 bases, leaving 4 bases not matched to a gene. Here the CDR3 reads CASSPGTGETYEQYF. As DNA, the CDR3 is TGTGCCAGCTCACCCGGGACAGGGGAAACCTACGAGCAGTACTTC.

This clonotype was observed many times. This rearrangement joins TRBV24-1 to TRBJ2-1; maybe TRBD2 (6 bases). CDR1 and CDR2 from the germline V gene are KGHDR and SFDVKD. Deletions cut 4 bases from V and 1 base from J, with 10 bases between. There are 15 residues in the CDR3. The CDR3 loop is CATSDGSGSYNEQFF. CDR3 in DNA: TGTGCCACCAGTGACGGTAGCGGTTCCTACAATGAGCAGTTCTTC.

This clonotype was detected many times. The chain carries TRBV10-3 and TRBJ2-2; the match to TRBD2 covers 15 bases. After removal of 6 bases from V and 6 bases from J, the junction contained 2 bases not matched to a gene. The V gene's germline CDR1 is ENHRY and CDR2 SYGVKD. CDR3 length equals 15 residues. CDR3 loop: CAIRGLAGGPGELFF. For the CDR3, the DNA is TGTGCCATCAGGGGACTAGCGGGAGGTCCCGGGGAGCTGTTTTTT.

This clonotype was seen at least ten times. The chain recombines TRBV12-5 with TRBJ1-1; D is perhaps TRBD1 (6 bases). The CDR3 covers 13 residues. From germline, CDR1 is LGHNT and CDR2 FRNRAP. V gave up 6 bases and J gave up 3 bases, with 11 bases separating them. CDR3 DNA: TGTGCTAGTGGGGACAGTCTGGACACTGAAGCTTTCTTT. It is translated as CASGDSLDTEAFF.

This chain connects TRBV7-2 to TRBJ1-2; possibly TRBD1 for D (6 bases). Trimming cost V 0 bases and J 5 bases, with 19 bases left between them. CDR3 size: 17 residues. CDR1 is SGHTA and CDR2 is FQGNSA in the germline V gene. DNA of the CDR3: TGTGCCAGCAGCTTAGCTCAAGGGGGGGGGGGCCGATATGGCTACACCTTC. This gives the protein CASSLAQGGGGRYGYTF.

In this sample, this clonotype turned up many times. The chain has TRBV15 and TRBJ2-5; possibly TRBD1 for D (6 bases). Germline-derived CDR1 and CDR2 are LNHNV and YYDKDF (reference sequence). Trimming cost V 0 bases and J 2 bases, with 28 bases left between them. This CDR3 comprises 21 residues. As DNA, the CDR3 is TGTGCCACCAGCAGAGATCTCCCAGGGGCCAGGAGACCTAGTGGGCAAGAGACCCAGTACTTC. As protein: CATSRDLPGARRPSGQETQYF.

The table lists this clonotype with many counts. V gene TRBV7-2 combines with J gene TRBJ2-7; D possibly uses TRBD1 or TRBD2 (5 bases each). The CDR3 is 13 residues long. Trimming took off 5 bases at V and 2 bases at J, with 10 bases between the two ends. CDR1 and CDR2 (germline): SGHTA, FQGNSA. CDR3 coding DNA: TGTGCCAGCAGCCCGGGACCAACCTACGAGCAGTACTTC. Encoded protein: CASSPGPTYEQYF.

The sample holds many counts of this clonotype. The chain employs TRBV7-2 and TRBJ2-2; the D gene is possibly TRBD2 (5 bases). CDR3 size: 15 residues. The germline V gene encodes CDR1 SGHTA and CDR2 FQGNSA. V was clipped by 5 bases and J by 2 bases, with 12 bases between them. Written as DNA, the CDR3 is TGTGCCAGCAGCGGACGGACTCTAAACACCGGGGAGCTGTTTTTT. This gives the protein CASSGRTLNTGELFF. The whole variable domain, remainder taken from reference TRBV7-2 and TRBJ2-2, is GAGVSQSPSNKVTEKGKDVELRCDPISGHTALYWYRQSLGQGLEFLIYFQGNSAPDKSGLPSDRFSAERTGGSVSTLTIQRTQQEDSAVYLCASSGRTLNTGELFFGEGSRLTVL.